This passage covers 23 T cell receptor beta chains from one sample sequenced in a study of radiotherapy plus CTLA-4 blockade in lung cancer (dated by TCRdb to the late 2010s). Libraries were constructed by the immunoSEQ multiplex PCR assay. The source is immuneACCESS, and TCRdb retained only in-frame sequences with V and J called. Part of the clones is not carried over; for the studies checked, unresolved V genes explain less than half of this, and the remainder is unexplained. The table for this sample lists about 45,000 clones; roughly 63% of them were counted only once. Under 20% of the sample belongs to the ten largest clones. The sequencing here drew on peripheral blood, taken from a patient treated with radiotherapy plus ipilimumab. The receptor set was obtained from a human donor with non-small cell lung cancer who had a partial response to radiotherapy plus ipilimumab.

The CDR3 is CASSSTVSEQYF. CDR3 in DNA: TGTGCCAGCAGCTCGACAGTATCCGAGCAGTACTTC. The V and J genes are TRBV7-9 and TRBJ2-7; tentative D call: TRBD1 (5 bases). Germline-derived CDR1 and CDR2 are SEHNR and FQNEAQ (reference sequence). Trimming took 4 bases from V and 6 from J, leaving 10 bases between them. This CDR3 contains 12 residues.

This clone appeared a few times. The chain joins TRBV7-9 to TRBJ2-1; possibly TRBD2 for D (6 bases). The CDR3 spans 15 residues. V gave up 8 bases and J gave up 5 bases, with 19 bases separating them. CDR1 SEHNR and CDR2 FQNEAQ come from the germline V gene (reference sequence). This CDR3 is CASRSPGGVDNEQFF. In nucleotides, the CDR3 is TGTGCCAGCCGGAGCCCCGGGGGAGTAGACAATGAGCAGTTCTTC.

This chain uses TRBV7-3 with TRBJ2-3, with 11 bases identical to TRBD2. V was clipped by 5 bases and J by 0 bases; unmatched bases: 1. The V gene's germline CDR1 is SGHTA and CDR2 FQGTGA. CDR3 size: 15 residues. The CDR3 DNA sequence: TGTGCCAGCAGCCGACTAGCGGGAAGCACAGATACGCAGTATTTT. Residues: CASSRLAGSTDTQYF.

The chain has TRBV6-1 and TRBJ1-6; no reliable D call. This CDR3 has 14 residues. V lost 1 base and J 8 bases, leaving 9 bases between the germline ends. Germline-derived CDR1 and CDR2 are MNHNS and SASEGT. CDR3 in DNA: TGTGCCAGCAGTGAAGGGGGAGTCGATTCACCCCTCCACTTT. Encoded protein: CASSEGGVDSPLHF.

This clone was detected a few times. The chain couples TRBV11-2 to TRBJ2-7; no clear D. From germline, CDR1 is SGHAT and CDR2 FQNNGV. This CDR3 spans 14 amino acids. V was cut by 0 bases and J by 4 bases, with 10 bases left in between. The DNA for the CDR3 is TGTGCCAGCAGCTTAGATGGAGTGCTTTACGAGCAGTACTTC. It specifies CASSLDGVLYEQYF.

Worth noting for this clone: At one boundary the junction diverges from the germline segment, which might be a read error. The rearrangement joins TRBV7-7 to TRBJ2-5; 10 nucleotides match TRBD2. Germline V CDR1 and CDR2: SSHAT, FNYEAQ (reference sequence). The CDR3 is made up of 15 amino acids. The CDR3 DNA is TGTGCTAGCAGCCCAGCCAGCGGGAGGGGGGAGACCCAGTACTTC. Protein sequence: CASSPASGRGETQYF.

The J gene is TRBJ1-5, the V gene TRBV19; TRBD1 agrees at 9 bases. V shed 4 bases and J 6 bases; nucleotides not matched to a gene: 10. Germline V gives CDR1 LNHDA, CDR2 SQIVND (reference sequence). The CDR3 runs to 16 residues. Written as DNA, the CDR3 is TGTGCCAGTAGTACCCGTCCACGACAGGGGGGTCAGCCCCAGCATTTT. Translating it yields CASSTRPRQGGQPQHF.

The chain carries TRBV11-1 and TRBJ2-1, with D possibly TRBD1 on 6 matching bases. The CDR3 spans 15 residues. Germline values: CDR1 SGHAT, CDR2 FQDESV (reference sequence). Deletions cut 1 base from V and 1 base from J, with 8 bases between. The CDR3 bases are TGTGCCAGCAGCTTAGAAGACAGGTCCTACAATGAGCAGTTCTTC. It yields the protein CASSLEDRSYNEQFF.

The V and J genes are TRBV7-8 and TRBJ2-1; D might be TRBD2 (6 bases). CDR1 is SGHVS, CDR2 FQNEAQ, per germline. The CDR3 spans 16 residues. Trimming took off 4 bases at V and 0 bases at J, with 13 bases between the two ends. The CDR3: CASSWGTETSYNEQFF. The CDR3 DNA is TGTGCCAGCAGCTGGGGGACTGAAACCTCCTACAATGAGCAGTTCTTC.

CDR3 residues: CASSRERVYGYTF. The DNA for the CDR3 is TGTGCCTCCTCCCGAGAGAGAGTCTATGGCTACACCTTC. V is TRBV2 and J is TRBJ1-2; D is undetermined. V was pared by 11 bases and J by 4 bases, with 17 bases between. The CDR3 spans 13 residues. CDR1 and CDR2 (germline): SNHLY, FYNNEI. The full variable domain, completed using reference TRBV2 and TRBJ1-2, is EPEVTQTPSHQVTQMGQEVILRCVPISNHLYFYWYRQILGQKVEFLVSFYNNEISEKSEIFDDQFSVERPDGSNFTLKIRSTKLEDSAMYFCASSRERVYGYTFGSGTRLTVV.

The chain has TRBV9 and TRBJ2-1, with unresolved D. The V end was cut by 0 bases, the J end by 10 bases, with 11 bases between. The CDR3 is 13 residues long. Germline V gives CDR1 SGDLS, CDR2 YYNGEE. CDR3 amino acids: CASSVGSDGEQFF. The CDR3 coding sequence is TGTGCCAGCAGCGTAGGGTCAGATGGCGAGCAGTTCTTC.

The CDR3 spells CASNAGGNQPQHF. For the CDR3, the DNA is TGTGCCAGCAACGCTGGAGGAAATCAGCCCCAGCATTTT. The rearrangement uses TRBV5-5 and TRBJ1-5; D remains ambiguous. The germline CDR1 and CDR2 sequences are SGHKS and YYEKEE (reference sequence). This CDR3 comprises 13 residues. Trimming pared 6 bases from V and 4 bases from J, leaving 11 bases between.

The CDR3 here is CASSWDSGYEQYF. CDR3 nucleotides: TGTGCCAGTAGTTGGGACTCTGGCTACGAGCAGTACTTC. V and J are TRBV19 and TRBJ2-7; D is possibly TRBD2 (6 bases). Germline V gene sequence: CDR1 LNHDA, CDR2 SQIVND (reference sequence). CDR3 size: 13 residues. Trimming stripped 5 bases from V and 3 bases from J, with 11 bases between.

The chain couples TRBV6-1 to TRBJ1-1; unclear D gene. CDR1 is MNHNS, CDR2 SASEGT, per germline. Trimming left V 7 bases short and J 2 bases short, with 17 bases between. The CDR3 spans 15 residues. CDR3 protein: CASKVEPAPNTEAFF. In nucleotides, the CDR3 is TGTGCCAGCAAGGTGGAGCCAGCTCCTAACACTGAAGCTTTCTTT.

This rearrangement joins TRBV6-5 to TRBJ1-4; 7 nucleotides match TRBD1. The J segment lost 8 bases and the V segment lost 6 bases, leaving 6 bases of the junction unmatched. There are 13 residues in the CDR3. Germline loops: CDR1 MNHEY, CDR2 SVGAGI. This CDR3 reads CASRATGVEKLFF. The DNA for the CDR3 is TGTGCCAGCAGAGCAACAGGGGTCGAAAAACTGTTTTTT.

This clone was observed a handful of times. Sequence at one end of the junction differs from germline and may be a read error. The CDR3 sequence is CASSEAGGPGELFF. Written as DNA, the CDR3 is TGTGCCAGCAGCGAAGCGGGAGGGCCCGGGGAGCTGTTTTTT. V is TRBV2 and J is TRBJ2-2; 10 bases line up with TRBD2. The CDR3 totals 14 residues. The germline gives CDR1 SNHLY, CDR2 FYNNEI.

This clone turned up a few times. J is TRBJ2-1 and V is TRBV5-6, with D uncertain. Germline V lookup: CDR1 SGHDT, CDR2 YYEEEE. The V and J ends lost 0 bases and 6 bases respectively, with 10 bases between them. The CDR3 is made up of 14 amino acids. The CDR3 protein is CASSLGASPNEQFF. The CDR3 nucleotides are TGTGCCAGCAGCTTGGGTGCGTCCCCCAATGAGCAGTTCTTC.

In this sample, this clone turned up a few times. This chain joins TRBV5-4 and TRBJ2-3; weak D call: TRBD2 (6 bases). CDR3 size: 16 residues. Per germline, CDR1 SGHNT and CDR2 YYREEE (reference sequence). The V end lost 4 bases, the J end lost 7 bases, and 22 bases lay between the germline ends. The CDR3 is CASSAPGESAPNTQYF. CDR3 DNA sequence: TGTGCCAGCAGCGCCCCGGGAGAGTCGGCACCAAATACGCAGTATTTT.

This clone was picked up a small number of times. The genes are TRBV9 and TRBJ2-1; 12 bases are shared with TRBD2. The CDR3 extends over 19 amino acids. Per germline, CDR1 SGDLS and CDR2 YYNGEE. V shed 4 bases and J 9 bases; nucleotides not matched to a gene: 20. The CDR3 nucleotides are TGTGCCAGCAGCCCCCGATCGGGCCTGACTAGCGGGAGTCTTGGTGAGCAGTTCTTC. Translation gives CASSPRSGLTSGSLGEQFF.

The chain combines TRBV18 with TRBJ2-1; D possibly corresponds to TRBD1 (6 bases). This CDR3 has 13 residues. V gave up 3 bases and J gave up 9 bases, with 12 bases separating them. Germline V gene data show CDR1 as KGHSH and CDR2 as LQKENI. CDR3: CASSPSGDGEQFF. In DNA form, the CDR3 reads TGTGCCAGCTCACCCTCAGGGGATGGTGAGCAGTTCTTC.

This clone showed up just a few times. Relative to the germline gene, one junction end is altered; a read error may explain this. This chain links TRBV7-3 with TRBJ2-5, with TRBD2 matching over 10 bases. CDR1 is SGHTA and CDR2 is FQGTGA in the germline V gene. CDR3 length equals 17 residues. In nucleotides, the CDR3 is TGTGCTAGCAGCTTAGGGGCAGCGGGAGGGTACCAAGAGACCCAGTACTTC. It is translated as CASSLGAAGGYQETQYF.

A remark on this clone: The sample contains more than one DNA sequence encoding this CDR3. The chain couples TRBV5-1 to TRBJ1-6, with TRBD1 identical over 10 bases. The germline V gene has CDR1 SGHRS and CDR2 YFSETQ. J gave up 7 bases and V 5 bases, and 3 bases lay outside the gene matches. CDR3 length equals 14 residues. The CDR3 DNA reads as TGCGCCAGCAGTTCGGGACAGGGGAATTCACCCCTCCACTTT. It translates to CASSSGQGNSPLHF.

V and J are TRBV7-2 and TRBJ2-7; a weak D match, TRBD2 (7 bases). Looked up from germline, CDR1 is SGHTA and CDR2 is FQGNSA. The CDR3 has 16 residues. Trimming removed 5 bases at V and 1 base at J, with 18 bases between. The CDR3 nucleotides are TGTGCCAGCAGCGTCCAAGGTGCGGGGGCGTCCTACGAGCAGTACTTC. Its protein product is CASSVQGAGASYEQYF.